What follows are 27 T cell receptor beta chains derived from one specimen sequenced in a study of T-cell reconstitution after alpha-beta-depleted transplantation in children (TCRdb year 2016). The treatment or condition label, read with the paper, signifies: allogeneic hematopoietic cell transplantation with graft depleted of TCRalphabeta T cells and CD19 B cells. Libraries were made using PCR. TCRdb lists the instrument as Illumina HiSeq 2500. TCR libraries were prepared with molecular barcoding, using unique molecular identifiers to normalize TCRbeta repertoire quantification. The raw public data were reprocessed by TCRdb itself: fastp quality trimming at Q25, MiXCR clonotype calling, in-frame beta chains only. Rows are unified per CDR3 protein, each entry keeping the most common DNA and genes. In all, the sample holds some 100,000 distinct CDR3 sequences, and less than 25% of those were seen once. The ten biggest clones cover about 20% of the sample.

The sequencing here drew on PBMCs, taken before TCRalphabeta/CD19-depleted stem cell transplant. All receptors come from a boy between 2 and 15 years old with acute lymphoblastic leukemia, due to receive a stem cell transplant.

The V and J genes are TRBV27 and TRBJ2-7, with unresolved D. Germline V gene lookup returns CDR1 MNHEY and CDR2 SMNVEV (reference sequence). The germline V and J ends were trimmed by 1 base and 0 bases, with 4 bases remaining between them. The CDR3 consists of 13 residues. The CDR3 protein is CASSLFYSYEQYF. CDR3 in DNA: TGTGCCAGCAGTTTATTCTACTCCTACGAGCAGTACTTC.

This clonotype was counted at least ten times. The CDR3 here is CSGGQGRDNEQFF. The CDR3 nucleotides are TGCAGCGGCGGACAGGGGAGAGACAATGAGCAGTTCTTC. The chain combines TRBV29-1 with TRBJ2-1; 9 bases fit TRBD1. The V gene's germline CDR1 is SQVTM and CDR2 ANQGSEA. V trimming: 7 bases; J trimming: 5 bases; junction bases outside the gene matches: 6. This CDR3 has 13 amino acids.

Concerning this clonotype itself: Relative to the germline gene, one junction end is altered; a read error may explain this. J is TRBJ2-1 and V is TRBV20-1; 9 bases agree with TRBD2. The length of the CDR3 is 15 residues. Per germline, CDR1 DFQATT and CDR2 SNEGSKA (reference sequence). The CDR3 DNA follows: TGCAGTGCTCTTAAAGGTAGCGGGAGATACAATGAGCAGCTCTTC. Residues: CSALKGSGRYNEQLF.

The genes are TRBV20-1 and TRBJ1-6, with 10 bases that match TRBD1. Unmatched junction bases numbered 5, after V lost 6 bases and J lost 9 bases. Germline V CDR1 and CDR2: DFQATT, SNEGSKA (reference sequence). The CDR3 is made up of 13 amino acids. This CDR3 reads CSATGTGVSPLHF. The CDR3 region has the DNA TGCAGTGCCACCGGGACAGGGGTTTCACCCCTCCACTTT.

The rearrangement links TRBV30 to TRBJ2-7; D is possibly TRBD2 (6 bases). The CDR3 consists of 14 residues. The V end was cut by 2 bases, the J end by 7 bases, with 18 bases between. The germline gives CDR1 GTSNPN, CDR2 SVGIG (reference sequence). The CDR3 sequence is CAWSPGLRLREQYF. The CDR3 nucleotides read TGTGCCTGGAGTCCAGGACTACGGTTGCGGGAGCAGTACTTC.

J is TRBJ2-2 and V is TRBV19; D call uncertain. CDR1 LNHDA and CDR2 SQIVND come from the germline V gene (reference sequence). The germline V and J ends were trimmed by 8 bases and 4 bases, with 14 bases remaining between them. This CDR3 spans 14 amino acids. The CDR3 spells CASESGRITGELFF. As DNA, the CDR3 is TGTGCCAGTGAGTCGGGCCGGATCACCGGGGAGCTGTTTTTT.

The chain employs TRBV7-8 and TRBJ2-4; D is undetermined. The CDR3 extends over 13 amino acids. Germline CDR1 is SGHVS and CDR2 is FQNEAQ. V was cut by 0 bases and J by 7 bases, with 7 bases left in between. DNA of the CDR3: TGTGCCAGCAGCTTAGCCAGAGCGAACATTCAGTACTTC. This codes for CASSLARANIQYF.

This clonotype has more than one count but fewer than ten. The chain recombines TRBV20-1 with TRBJ1-4, with TRBD1 matching over 8 bases. This CDR3 has 14 residues. Trimming at V came to 1 base and at J to 5 bases, leaving 3 bases not matched to a gene. In germline, CDR1 is DFQATT, CDR2 SNEGSKA (reference sequence). CDR3 in DNA: TGCAGTGCTAGAGGGGGACAGGTCAATGAAAAACTGTTTTTT. Protein: CSARGGQVNEKLFF.

This clonotype was seen only a few times. The rearrangement joins TRBV7-8 to TRBJ1-1, with D uncertain. V was pared by 5 bases and J by 0 bases, with 13 bases between. Germline CDR1 reads SGHVS; CDR2 reads FQNEAQ. CDR3 length: 15 amino acids. Written as DNA, the CDR3 is TGTGCCAGCAGCATAATTGAGTTTATGAACACTGAAGCTTTCTTT. It is translated as CASSIIEFMNTEAFF.

The chain has TRBV12-3 or TRBV12-4 and TRBJ1-2, with a weak D call TRBD1 (5 bases). CDR3 length equals 17 residues. Trimming stripped 7 bases from V and 1 base from J, with 22 bases between. This CDR3 is CASNRIYTLQNNYGYTF. The CDR3 nucleotides read TGTGCCAGCAACAGGATCTACACCCTACAGAATAACTATGGCTACACCTTC.

The genes are TRBV4-1 and TRBJ2-1, with 10 bases that match TRBD2. With 5 bases clipped from V and 4 bases from J, the junction kept 11 bases outside the gene matches. The CDR3 is 17 amino acids. In germline, CDR1 is MGHRA, CDR2 YSYEKL. The CDR3: CASSFEAGLAVYNEQFF. The CDR3 bases are TGCGCCAGCAGCTTCGAAGCCGGACTAGCGGTATACAATGAGCAGTTCTTC.

This chain uses TRBV20-1 with TRBJ2-1; the D gene is possibly TRBD2 (5 bases). The CDR3 is 15 residues long. In germline, CDR1 is DFQATT, CDR2 SNEGSKA (reference sequence). Trimming pared 5 bases from V and 0 bases from J, leaving 14 bases between. The CDR3 DNA reads TGCAGTGCTTCCAAGCTAGCAGTCTCCTACAATGAGCAGTTCTTC. This translates into CSASKLAVSYNEQFF.

The chain carries TRBV11-2 and TRBJ2-7; 9 positions agree with TRBD1. V was clipped by 3 bases and J by 3 bases; unmatched bases: 9. Germline CDR1 reads SGHAT; CDR2 reads FQNNGV. The CDR3 is 16 residues long. The CDR3 spells CASSFTGGAGHYEQYF. DNA for the CDR3: TGTGCCAGCAGCTTCACAGGGGGCGCGGGGCACTACGAGCAGTACTTC.

This clonotype was seen a few times. This chain uses TRBV20-1 with TRBJ2-1; D possibly corresponds to TRBD2 (6 bases). This CDR3 contains 15 residues. Germline loops: CDR1 DFQATT, CDR2 SNEGSKA (reference sequence). Trimming removed 6 bases at V and 4 bases at J, with 19 bases between. The CDR3 DNA follows: TGCAGTGCCATACCCCGCGGAGGGGATTACAATGAGCAGTTCTTC. Amino acids: CSAIPRGGDYNEQFF.

The J gene is TRBJ1-2, the V gene TRBV27; 7 nucleotides line up with TRBD1. There are 15 residues in the CDR3. From germline, CDR1 is MNHEY and CDR2 SMNVEV (reference sequence). V was clipped by 6 bases and J by 3 bases; unmatched bases: 10. The CDR3 is CASSTTGNAYYGYTF. CDR3 sequence (DNA): TGTGCCAGCAGCACGACAGGGAATGCCTACTATGGCTACACCTTC.

The chain employs TRBV5-6 and TRBJ2-5; perhaps TRBD2 as D (6 bases). The germline CDR1 and CDR2 sequences are SGHDT and YYEEEE. V was clipped by 3 bases and J by 5 bases, with 17 bases between them. CDR3 length: 15 amino acids. The CDR3: CASSSHLEGLETQYF. In DNA form, the CDR3 reads TGTGCCAGCAGCTCTCACTTGGAGGGCCTTGAGACCCAGTACTTC.

This chain uses TRBV15 with TRBJ2-5; 7 bases agree with TRBD2. Per germline, CDR1 LNHNV and CDR2 YYDKDF (reference sequence). Losses at the gene ends were 1 base for V and 2 bases for J; bases not matched to a gene: 4. The CDR3 is 15 residues long. The DNA for the CDR3 is TGTGCCACCAGCAGAGCTAGCGGTACGCAAGAGACCCAGTACTTC. It translates to CATSRASGTQETQYF.

This clonotype was counted a few times. The rearrangement uses TRBV30 and TRBJ2-2; D not resolved. Deletions cut 3 bases from V and 3 bases from J, with 8 bases between. Per the germline V gene, CDR1 is GTSNPN and CDR2 is SVGIG (reference sequence). CDR3 length equals 13 residues. DNA of the CDR3: TGTGCCTGGAGGGCTTATTACACCGGGGAGCTGTTTTTT. Translating it yields CAWRAYYTGELFF.

This clonotype was observed a few times. This sequence joins TRBV20-1 and TRBJ1-3; 7 nucleotides match TRBD1. The CDR3 runs to 14 residues. With 6 bases clipped from V and 4 bases from J, the junction kept 9 bases outside the gene matches. Germline-derived CDR1 and CDR2 are DFQATT and SNEGSKA (reference sequence). As DNA, the CDR3 is TGCAGTGCGCTAAAGACAGGGTTAGGAAACACCATATATTTT. This translates into CSALKTGLGNTIYF.

This sequence joins TRBV28 and TRBJ1-4; D remains unclear. This CDR3 is built from 11 residues. Germline V CDR1 and CDR2: MDHEN, SYDVKM. V was pared by 7 bases and J by 5 bases, with 5 bases between. This CDR3 reads CASNENEKLFF. In nucleotides, the CDR3 is TGTGCCAGCAACGAGAATGAAAAACTGTTTTTT. Filled out from reference TRBV28 and TRBJ1-4, the complete variable domain reads DVKVTQSSRYLVKRTGEKVFLECVQDMDHENMFWYRQDPGLGLRLIYFSYDVKMKEKGDIPEGYSVSREKKERFSLILESASTNQTSMYLCASNENEKLFFGSGTQLSVL.

This chain joins TRBV7-6 and TRBJ2-3, with no clear D. Germline-derived CDR1 and CDR2 are SGHVS and FNYEAQ. Trimming took off 3 bases at V and 8 bases at J, with 9 bases between the two ends. This CDR3 spans 12 amino acids. The CDR3 here is CASSLVVGTQYF. In nucleotides, the CDR3 is TGTGCCAGCAGCTTGGTAGTAGGTACGCAGTATTTT.

V and J are TRBV20-1 and TRBJ1-1; 9 bases are shared with TRBD1. Germline V gene lookup returns CDR1 DFQATT and CDR2 SNEGSKA (reference sequence). The ends lost 3 bases at V and 3 bases at J; junction bases unmatched: 5. The CDR3 length is 14 residues. The CDR3 DNA is TGCAGTGCTAGTCCACAGGGGGCATACACTGAAGCTTTCTTT. Its translation: CSASPQGAYTEAFF.

This clonotype appeared a few times. This sequence joins TRBV3-1 and TRBJ1-6, with TRBD1 as a possible D gene (5 bases). The CDR3 loop spans 15 amino acids. V lost 4 bases and J lost 11, with 18 bases in between. In germline, CDR1 is LGHDT, CDR2 YNNKEL (reference sequence). The CDR3 nucleotides are TGTGCCAGCAGCCTAGAGGGTGGGGGGTCTACACCCCTCCACTTT. Its translation: CASSLEGGGSTPLHF. The variable domain in full, with the rest retrieved from reference TRBV3-1 and TRBJ1-6, is DTAVSQTPKYLVTQMGNDKSIKCEQNLGHDTMYWYKQDSKKFLKIMFSYNNKELIINETVPNRFSPKSPDKAHLNLHINSLELGDSAVYFCASSLEGGGSTPLHFGNGTRLTVT.

This clonotype was recorded at least ten times. V is TRBV5-1 and J is TRBJ2-3; D gene unclear. CDR1 is SGHRS, CDR2 YFSETQ, per germline. V was trimmed by 0 bases and J by 2 bases, leaving 7 bases between them. CDR3 size: 14 residues. The CDR3 loop is CASSLVLPTDTQYF. The CDR3 nucleotides are TGCGCCAGCAGCTTGGTTCTACCCACAGATACGCAGTATTTT.

This clonotype was detected only a few times. The chain is built from TRBV28 and TRBJ1-5, with D uncertain. The CDR3 loop spans 12 amino acids. V lost 8 bases and J lost 6, with 11 bases in between. Per the germline V gene, CDR1 is MDHEN and CDR2 is SYDVKM. Here the CDR3 DNA reads TGTGCCAGCGGTACGGGTAGTCAGCCCCAGCATTTT. Translation: CASGTGSQPQHF.

This clonotype was seen a few times. The DNA of the CDR3 is TGTGCCAGCAGTGGCTTCGGGGGGGCCAAAAACATTCAGTACTTC. Protein: CASSGFGGAKNIQYF. This chain links TRBV28 with TRBJ2-4; 7 bases line up with TRBD2. V shed 5 bases, J shed 1 base, and the junction held 5 bases outside the gene matches. Germline V CDR1 and CDR2: MDHEN, SYDVKM. The CDR3 loop spans 15 amino acids. Full variable domain (remainder filled in from reference TRBV28 and TRBJ2-4): DVKVTQSSRYLVKRTGEKVFLECVQDMDHENMFWYRQDPGLGLRLIYFSYDVKMKEKGDIPEGYSVSREKKERFSLILESASTNQTSMYLCASSGFGGAKNIQYFGAGTRLSVL.

The V call is TRBV5-1, the J call TRBJ1-4, with D hard to call. CDR3 length: 14 amino acids. Germline V gives CDR1 SGHRS, CDR2 YFSETQ. V was clipped by 4 bases and J by 0 bases, with 7 bases between them. DNA of the CDR3: TGCGCCAGCAGCGGCTCAGCAACTAATGAAAAACTGTTTTTT. It yields the protein CASSGSATNEKLFF.